Following are 7 T cell receptor beta chains from one sample sequenced in a study of T cell changes during pregnancy in multiple sclerosis. The table came from immunoSEQ multiplex PCR; TCRdb's copy has only in-frame clones and leaves some out. The sample lists about 70,000 clones; 92% were seen once. Sequenced here: peripheral blood, sampled after pregnancy. Receptors were obtained from a female donor with multiple sclerosis, enrolled in a pregnancy study.

This clone was observed a few times. The chain links TRBV7-2 to TRBJ2-3; the match to TRBD2 covers 12 bases. The CDR3 runs 17 residues. Germline values: CDR1 SGHTA, CDR2 FQGNSA. The J segment lost 2 bases and the V segment lost 5 bases, leaving 8 bases of the junction unmatched. The CDR3 sequence: CASSPGLAGTLTDTQYF. The DNA of the CDR3 is TGTGCCAGCAGCCCAGGACTAGCGGGAACTCTCACAGATACGCAGTATTTT. The full variable domain, in which reference TRBV7-2 and TRBJ2-3 provide the parts outside the CDR3, is GAGVSQSPSNKVTEKGKDVELRCDPISGHTALYWYRQSLGQGLEFLIYFQGNSAPDKSGLPSDRFSAERTGGSVSTLTIQRTQQEDSAVYLCASSPGLAGTLTDTQYFGPGTRLTVL.

The chain combines TRBV5-1 with TRBJ1-2, with D possibly matching TRBD1 (5 bases). Germline V lookup: CDR1 SGHRS, CDR2 YFSETQ. Trimming left V 1 base short and J 8 bases short, with 18 bases between. CDR3 size: 15 residues. CDR3 bases: TGCGCCAGCAGCTTGCCTAGTGGGGGGTCGGCGGGCTACACCTTC. Its translation is CASSLPSGGSAGYTF.

The chain combines TRBV7-3 with TRBJ2-7; D ambiguous. Germline V gene sequence: CDR1 SGHTA, CDR2 FQGTGA. With 4 bases removed from V and 0 bases from J, the gap between germline ends came to 7 bases. The CDR3 is 13 amino acids. Here the CDR3 reads CASSSLLSYEQYF. The CDR3 nucleotides are TGTGCCAGCAGCTCTCTCCTCTCCTACGAGCAGTACTTC. The entire variable domain, with the rest obtained from reference TRBV7-3 and TRBJ2-7, is as follows: GAGVSQTPSNKVTEKGKYVELRCDPISGHTALYWYRQSLGQGPEFLIYFQGTGAADDSGLPNDRFFAVRPEGSVSTLKIQRTERGDSAVYLCASSSLLSYEQYFGPGTRLTVT.

This sequence joins TRBV29-1 and TRBJ2-7; 8 bases match TRBD2. With 6 bases clipped from V and 9 bases from J, the junction kept 10 bases outside the gene matches. The V gene's germline CDR1 is SQVTM and CDR2 ANQGSEA. The CDR3 is made up of 12 amino acids. DNA for the CDR3: TGCAGCGTCGGGGGGGGGTGGGAAGGGCAGTACTTC. Translation gives CSVGGGWEGQYF.

The V and J genes are TRBV9 and TRBJ2-3; D unresolved. CDR1 and CDR2 (germline): SGDLS, YYNGEE. V shed 0 bases and J shed 1 base, with 6 bases lying between them. The CDR3 sequence is 14 residues long. Here the CDR3 reads CASSVGPGTDTQYF. The CDR3 DNA sequence: TGTGCCAGCAGCGTAGGTCCGGGCACAGATACGCAGTATTTT.

The rearrangement joins TRBV2 to TRBJ2-3, with 8 bases fitting TRBD2. V was clipped by 7 bases and J by 3 bases; unmatched bases: 9. The CDR3 is made up of 15 amino acids. The V gene's germline CDR1 is SNHLY and CDR2 FYNNEI. CDR3 DNA: TGTGCCAGCACAGGGACTAGTGGTTGGACAGATACGCAGTATTTT. Protein: CASTGTSGWTDTQYF.

The chain employs TRBV28 and TRBJ2-7, with TRBD1 identical over 7 bases. Germline-derived CDR1 and CDR2 are MDHEN and SYDVKM. This CDR3 is 14 amino acids long. V shed 6 bases, J shed 4 bases, and the junction held 9 bases outside the gene matches. The CDR3 region has the DNA TGTGCCAGCAGACCCGGGACAGATGGTTACGAGCAGTACTTC. Its protein is CASRPGTDGYEQYF. The full variable domain, in which reference TRBV28 and TRBJ2-7 provide the parts outside the CDR3, is DVKVTQSSRYLVKRTGEKVFLECVQDMDHENMFWYRQDPGLGLRLIYFSYDVKMKEKGDIPEGYSVSREKKERFSLILESASTNQTSMYLCASRPGTDGYEQYFGPGTRLTVT.